Listed below are T cell receptor beta chains from one sample, sequenced in a study of shared clonotypes between healthy human individuals. TCRdb's table, derived via immunoSEQ multiplex PCR, lists solely in-frame clones and lacks some. The sample carries roughly 810,000 clones, 90% to 98% recorded once. The specimen was naive CD8+ T cells sorted from blood. The receptors were gathered from a man in his thirties or forties in good health. CDR3s include the opening cysteine and the closing phenylalanine or tryptophan. Each record gives: V gene, J gene, CDR3 protein.

v_call: TRBV30; j_call: TRBJ1-1; cdr3_aa: CAWSSGLPEAFF
v_call: TRBV5-1; j_call: TRBJ2-3; cdr3_aa: CASSHLDTQYF
v_call: TRBV29-1; j_call: TRBJ1-1; cdr3_aa: CSVDFQGVEAFF
v_call: TRBV28; j_call: TRBJ2-2; cdr3_aa: CASSLTGNTGELFF
v_call: TRBV4-1; j_call: TRBJ2-6; cdr3_aa: CASSPWHVGQISGANVLTF
v_call: TRBV27; j_call: TRBJ1-1; cdr3_aa: CASAETVRTEAFF
v_call: TRBV4-1; j_call: TRBJ2-7; cdr3_aa: CASSFSITYEQYF
v_call: TRBV27; j_call: TRBJ2-1; cdr3_aa: CASSSTGPTYNEQFF
v_call: TRBV5-1; j_call: TRBJ1-2; cdr3_aa: CASNGDNYGYTF
v_call: TRBV11-3; j_call: TRBJ2-1; cdr3_aa: CASSPGTSPNEQFF
v_call: TRBV7-9; j_call: TRBJ2-2; cdr3_aa: CASSGRSPANTGELFF
v_call: TRBV27; j_call: TRBJ2-7; cdr3_aa: CASSMWTGDRYEQYF
v_call: TRBV9; j_call: TRBJ1-2; cdr3_aa: CASSAHSRQGDGYTF
v_call: TRBV14; j_call: TRBJ2-7; cdr3_aa: CASSQRQGWAYEQYF
v_call: TRBV7-2; j_call: TRBJ2-1; cdr3_aa: CASSLGANEQFF
v_call: TRBV11-1; j_call: TRBJ2-3; cdr3_aa: CASGKRGPDTQYF
v_call: TRBV18; j_call: TRBJ1-5; cdr3_aa: CASSPPGGNQPQHF
v_call: TRBV7-9; j_call: TRBJ2-7; cdr3_aa: CASSFESSVEQYF
v_call: TRBV2; j_call: TRBJ2-7; cdr3_aa: CATLRTRGAEQYF
v_call: TRBV2; j_call: TRBJ1-1; cdr3_aa: CASSELAGLYTEAFF
v_call: TRBV5-1; j_call: TRBJ2-3; cdr3_aa: CASSLGGTSQTQYF
v_call: TRBV28; j_call: TRBJ1-1; cdr3_aa: CASSLSRIAQAFF
v_call: TRBV5-4; j_call: TRBJ2-7; cdr3_aa: CASGPTYEQYF